The 20 T cell receptor beta chains given below trace back to one sample, sequenced in a study of tissue T cells after allogeneic stem cell transplantation (dated by TCRdb to 2021 to 2024). This sample's time point label indicates: mouse harvest day 7 after allogeneic transplant. Each mouse graft consisted of 10^7 T-cell-depleted bone marrow cells plus 10^6 splenic CD5+ T cells and was given by tail vein injection. Libraries were prepared through the immunoSEQ multiplex PCR assay. TCRdb limited this immuneACCESS table to in-frame rearrangements with V and J called. A share of clones is missing; checked studies link under half to unresolved V genes, and the rest is unexplained. The sample contains around 7,600 clones, 45% to 60% of them found a single time. The ten largest make up 8% to 9.5% of the sample. The source material was gut tissue. The source is a female BALB/c mouse given C57BL/6 T cells with graft-versus-host disease after an allogeneic hematopoietic cell transplant.

On this clone: Gene names refer to mouse genes. Sequencing ends 1 residue short of the CDR3 end; the germline J gene provides the rest. This sample includes further DNA sequences coding for the same CDR3. The chain has TRBV26 and TRBJ2-7; 7 bases align to TRBD1. Germline V CDR1 and CDR2: KGHPV, FQNQEV (reference sequence). The junction had 1 base not matched to a gene; V was cut back by 4 bases and J by 4 bases. This CDR3 region has 12 residues. CDR3 region: CASSPGQYEQYF. Incomplete CDR3 DNA: TGTGCCAGCAGTCCGGGACAGTATGAACAGTAC.

Of note for this clone: Gene names and germline refer to mouse. The CDR3 sequence: CASSPNGFYEQYF. The DNA read from the CDR3 is TGTGCCAGCAGTCCAAACGGGTTTTATGAACAGTAC. This rearrangement joins TRBV26 to TRBJ2-7; no firm D call. The CDR3 end is not reached by the read, which stops 1 residue before it; the germline J gene fills it in. CDR1 and CDR2 (germline): KGHPV, FQNQEV (reference sequence). The CDR3 runs to 13 residues. The V end lost 4 bases, the J end lost 4 bases, and 11 bases lay between the germline ends.

About this clone: Germline and genes here are mouse. The DNA ends 1 residue before the CDR3 does, and the rest of the CDR3 is filled in from the germline J gene. This sequence joins TRBV4 and TRBJ2-7; 8 positions agree with TRBD2. In germline, CDR1 is LGHDT, CDR2 YNNKQL (reference sequence). The trim removed 5 bases at V and 0 bases at J, leaving 6 bases unmatched. The CDR3 loop spans 15 amino acids. CDR3 sequence: CASSTPGGSSYEQYF. CDR3 bases read: TGTGCCAGCAGCACCCCTGGGGGGAGCTCCTATGAACAGTAC.

Of note for this clone: All gene names here are mouse names. The sequence runs out 1 residue before the end of the CDR3; the remainder is reconstructed from the germline J gene. The chain carries TRBV3 and TRBJ2-1; unclear D gene. Germline V gene lookup returns CDR1 SNHLY and CDR2 FYNGKV (reference sequence). This CDR3 is built from 12 residues. Between the trimmed V and J ends, which lost 3 bases and 5 bases, there was a span of 5 bases. The part of the CDR3 DNA that was read is TGTGCCAGCAGCTTGGGCAATGCTGAGCAGTTC. This sequence encodes CASSLGNAEQF. The entire CDR3 protein is CASSLGNAEQFF.

Details on this clone: Gene names and germline refer to mouse. The CDR3 end falls 1 residue outside the read, so it is completed with the germline J gene. This chain links TRBV12-2 with TRBJ1-2; D is ambiguous. This CDR3 is 12 amino acids long. Trimming removed 0 bases at V and 1 base at J, with 2 bases between. Germline-derived CDR1 and CDR2 are SGHLS and HYDKME. CDR3 DNA, as far as it was read: TGTGCCAGCTCTCTCGGAAACTCCGACTACACC. Protein: CASSLGNSDYT. The full CDR3 is CASSLGNSDYTF.

In regard to this clone: The junction does not match germline at one end; this may be a read error. Genes and germline are mouse. Read coverage stops 1 residue before the CDR3 terminus; the germline J gene supplies the remainder. This chain connects TRBV16 to TRBJ2-5; 8 bases line up with TRBD2. Germline V gives CDR1 SGHSA, CDR2 FRNQAP. The CDR3 totals 14 residues. CDR3 DNA, as far as it was read: TGTGCAAGCAGCTCGACTGGGGTCCAAGGCACCCAGTAC. It yields the protein CASSSTGVQGTQY. The CDR3, in full, reads CASSSTGVQGTQYF.

In the case of this clone: The gene names given are mouse names. With the read ending 1 residue before the CDR3 end, the germline J gene is used to fill in that end. The chain is built from TRBV23 and TRBJ2-5. Germline V CDR1 and CDR2: KGHTA, FQNQQP. This CDR3 is 13 amino acids long. This CDR3 reads CSSSQDSQDTQYF. The CDR3 bases that were read are TGCTCCAGCAGTCAAGATAGCCAAGACACCCAGTAC.

This clone has just a few counts. Gene names follow the mouse nomenclature. From the germline J gene comes the end of the CDR3, since the read stops 1 residue before it. This chain links TRBV4 with TRBJ1-3; possible D gene TRBD1, 5 bases. Germline V CDR1 and CDR2: LGHDT, YNNKQL (reference sequence). Trimming shortened V by 4 bases and J by 1 base, and 11 bases separated the two germline ends. This CDR3 region has 15 residues. The part of the CDR3 DNA that was read is TGTGCCAGCAGCTGGACATCCTTCTCTGGAAATACGCTCTAT. It codes for CASSWTSFSGNTLY. The CDR3 in its entirety is CASSWTSFSGNTLYF.

This clone was seen a handful of times. Mouse gene names apply. The CDR3 is cut off 1 residue early in the read; its end comes from the germline J gene. The chain joins TRBV4 to TRBJ2-3; the match to TRBD1 covers 7 bases. The CDR3 spans 15 residues. After removal of 3 bases from V and 2 bases from J, the junction contained 5 bases not matched to a gene. CDR1 LGHDT and CDR2 YNNKQL come from the germline V gene (reference sequence). Here the CDR3 reads CASSYRQGIAETLYF. CDR3 bases read: TGTGCCAGCAGCTACAGACAGGGTATTGCAGAAACGCTGTAT.

This clone has more than one count but fewer than ten. Mouse names are used for the genes. The CDR3 goes on 1 residue after the read ends, and that part is filled in from the germline J gene. The gene calls are TRBV23 and TRBJ1-2; whether TRBD1, the table's D call, matches the DNA was not checked. Germline V lookup: CDR1 KGHTA, CDR2 FQNQQP. The CDR3 contains 13 residues. The DNA read from the CDR3 is TGCTCCAGCAGTCTGACAGGGAACTCCGACTACACC. Protein sequence: CSSSLTGNSDYT. The whole CDR3 protein reads CSSSLTGNSDYTF.

This clone turned up a few times. Any gene name here is a mouse gene name. The read stops 1 residue short of the end of the CDR3; the missing end is completed from the germline J gene. The rearrangement joins TRBV19 to TRBJ1-1, with a tentative D call TRBD1 (6 bases). The CDR3 is made up of 15 amino acids. Germline V gene sequence: CDR1 FNHDT, CDR2 SITEND (reference sequence). Deletions cut 1 base from V and 1 base from J, with 11 bases between. This CDR3 is CASSILQGRNTEVFF. The CDR3 bases that were read are TGTGCCAGCAGTATATTGCAGGGGCGAAACACAGAAGTCTTC.

As regards this clone: The listed genes are named as in mouse. The CDR3 extends 1 residue past the end of the read, so its final part is completed from the germline J gene. V gene TRBV4 combines with J gene TRBJ1-1; D is perhaps TRBD1 (6 bases). The CDR3 is 14 amino acids. The V gene lost 4 bases and the J gene lost 1 base, with 10 bases spanning the gap. The V gene's germline CDR1 is LGHDT and CDR2 YNNKQL (reference sequence). The DNA read from the CDR3 is TGTGCCAGCAGCTTTCGGGACAAAAACACAGAAGTCTTC. As protein: CASSFRDKNTEVF. The CDR3 in full is CASSFRDKNTEVFF.

In regard to this clone: Germline and genes: mouse. The missing CDR3 end, 1 residue past where the read stops, is filled in from the germline J gene. The sample holds other DNA sequences that translate to the same CDR3. The chain joins TRBV26 to TRBJ1-1, with D unclear. The CDR3 consists of 13 residues. Germline V lookup: CDR1 KGHPV, CDR2 FQNQEV (reference sequence). V was pared by 2 bases and J by 1 base, with 5 bases between. The CDR3 protein is CASSLGENTEVFF. Partial CDR3 DNA: TGTGCCAGCAGTCTGGGGGAAAACACAGAAGTCTTC.

This clone ranks as medium-sized. Each gene name is a mouse one. The read terminates 1 residue before the CDR3 end, so the remaining end is supplied by the germline J gene. The V gene is TRBV31, the J gene TRBJ1-4; the D is unclear. The CDR3 runs 14 residues. The V end lost 0 bases, the J end lost 0 bases, and 5 bases lay between the germline ends. Per the germline V gene, CDR1 is GKSSPN and CDR2 is SITVG. The chain's CDR3 is CAWSLGISNERLFF. The covered CDR3 bases are TGTGCCTGGAGTCTAGGAATTTCCAACGAAAGATTATTT.

Comment on this clone: These gene names are mouse names. The missing CDR3 end, 1 residue past where the read stops, is filled in from the germline J gene. This chain links TRBV29 with TRBJ2-3, with TRBD1 matching 8 bases. J gave up 1 base and V 6 bases, and 3 bases lay outside the gene matches. The V gene's germline CDR1 is MSHET and CDR2 SYDVDS. The CDR3 contains 14 residues. The CDR3 bases that were read are TGTGCTAGCAGGACAGGGGTCGGTGCAGAAACGCTGTAT. It encodes CASRTGVGAETLY. The CDR3, in full, reads CASRTGVGAETLYF.

Turning to this clone: Germline and genes: mouse. Sequencing ends 1 residue short of the CDR3 end; the germline J gene provides the rest. The V gene is TRBV15, the J gene TRBJ1-5; D possibly corresponds to TRBD1 (6 bases). Per the germline V gene, CDR1 is SGHND and CDR2 is FRSKSL. The CDR3 contains 15 residues. V lost 4 bases to trimming and J lost 4 bases, with 14 bases between them. Here the CDR3 reads CASSSSGTINQAPLF. Incomplete CDR3 DNA: TGTGCCAGCAGTTCGTCCGGGACAATAAACCAGGCTCCGCTT.

To note about this clone: Genes and germline come from the mouse. The read halts 1 residue ahead of the CDR3 end, with the missing end drawn from the germline J gene. The chain combines TRBV26 with TRBJ2-1; D call uncertain. The CDR3 loop spans 11 amino acids. Germline CDR1 KGHPV, CDR2 FQNQEV (reference sequence). V dropped 6 bases and J dropped 7 bases, with 7 bases sitting between them. The part of the CDR3 DNA that was read is TGTGCCAGCAGAACGGGAGCTGAGCAGTTC. Translation: CASRTGAEQF. The full-length CDR3 reads as CASRTGAEQFF.

Points on this clone: Each gene name is a mouse one. From the germline J gene comes the end of the CDR3, since the read stops 1 residue before it. This chain connects TRBV13-2 to TRBJ2-2; no firm D call. The V end lost 0 bases, the J end lost 5 bases, and 5 bases lay between the germline ends. Germline loops: CDR1 NNHNN, CDR2 SYGAGS (reference sequence). The CDR3 is 13 residues long. The DNA read from the CDR3 is TGTGCCAGCGGTGATGCGGGAACCGGGCAGCTCTAC. Translated, it gives CASGDAGTGQLY. The complete CDR3 protein is CASGDAGTGQLYF.

This clone came up a few times. Gene names and germline match the mouse. Coverage ceases 1 residue before the CDR3 finishes, and the germline J gene fills in the end. The genes are TRBV5 and TRBJ2-5, with 10 bases fitting TRBD2. With 0 bases clipped from V and 3 bases from J, the junction kept 0 bases outside the gene matches. The CDR3 length is 15 residues. Per germline, CDR1 LGHNA and CDR2 YNLKQL (reference sequence). The CDR3 loop reads CASSQELGGQDTQYF. CDR3 bases read: TGTGCCAGCAGCCAAGAACTGGGGGGGCAAGACACCCAGTAC.

Concerning this clone itself: The genes are named according to mouse. The CDR3 end is not reached by the read, which stops 1 residue before it; the germline J gene fills it in. The chain carries TRBV2 and TRBJ2-7; TRBD2 might be the D (6 bases). V gave up 0 bases and J gave up 4 bases, with 7 bases separating them. The CDR3 is 13 residues long. Germline-derived CDR1 and CDR2 are LGHNA and YSYQKL. Partial CDR3 DNA: TGTGCCAGCAGCCAAGACTGGGGATATGAACAGTAC. Translation gives CASSQDWGYEQY. The entire CDR3 sequence reads CASSQDWGYEQYF.